This T cell receptor beta chain is from a study of shared clonotypes between healthy human individuals. Study context: Per donor, three plates held CD4 naive cells, three held CD4 memory, two held CD8 naive and one held CD8 memory. Findings and limits, study-wide: Non-shared clonotypes displayed generation probabilities falling below those of clonotypes present in all four donors.

Produced via immunoSEQ multiplex PCR; TCRdb's table is partial and in-frame only. The sample carries approximately 2.5 million clones, roughly nine tenths recorded once. To note about this clone: Its antigen is as yet unknown.

Germline V gives CDR1 MDHEN, CDR2 SYDVKM. This CDR3 contains 12 residues. V was cut by 6 bases and J by 2 bases, with 8 bases left in between. The sequence came from a man aged 18-30 years in good health. The J gene is TRBJ2-7, the V gene TRBV28; D tentatively reads TRBD1 or TRBD2 (5 bases each). Sequencing was carried out using naive CD4+ T cells sorted from blood. Subset here: CD45RA+ positively selected. CDR3 bases: TGTGCCAGCAGGAGAGGGGCCTACGAGCAGTACTTC. It codes for CASRRGAYEQYF.